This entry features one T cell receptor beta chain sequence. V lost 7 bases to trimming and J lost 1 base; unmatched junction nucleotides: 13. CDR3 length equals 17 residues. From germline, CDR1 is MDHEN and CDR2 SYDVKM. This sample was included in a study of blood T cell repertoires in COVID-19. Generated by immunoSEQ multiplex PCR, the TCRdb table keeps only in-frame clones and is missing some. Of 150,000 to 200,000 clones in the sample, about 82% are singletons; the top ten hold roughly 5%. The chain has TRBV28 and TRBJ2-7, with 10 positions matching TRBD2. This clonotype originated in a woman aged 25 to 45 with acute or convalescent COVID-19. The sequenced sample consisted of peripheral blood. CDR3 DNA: TGTGCCAGCACCGGGGGTTTAGCGGGGGGTGTTTCCTACGAGCAGTACTTC. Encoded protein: CASTGGLAGGVSYEQYF.